This passage covers 17 T cell receptor beta chains from one sample sequenced in a study of beta chain features in type 1 diabetes. General observations from the study: Shorter TCRB CDR3s, moderately but significantly so, were found in Type 1 diabetes patients in all four CD4+ subsets.

Expressed TCRB transcripts got sequenced, as all isolated RNA was reverse transcribed. TCRdb's table, derived via immunoSEQ multiplex PCR, lists solely in-frame clones and lacks some. The sample has 85,000 to 110,000 clones, roughly 28% seen once; the top ten hold less than 0.65%. For these TCRs, the target antigens are not known. The sequencing sample was made of central memory CD4+ T cells from blood. The receptors stem from a woman between 18 and 30 years old with type 1 diabetes.

This chain uses TRBV4-1 with TRBJ2-3; no reliable D call. Looked up from germline, CDR1 is MGHRA and CDR2 is YSYEKL. The CDR3 runs to 13 residues. V shed 2 bases and J shed 4 bases, with 7 bases lying between them. DNA for the CDR3: TGCGCCAGCAGCCAACCAGACTCAGATACGCAGTATTTT. Translation: CASSQPDSDTQYF.

The chain has TRBV6-1 and TRBJ2-5; the match to TRBD1 covers 8 bases. Germline CDR1 is MNHNS and CDR2 is SASEGT. J lost 2 bases, V lost 4 bases, and 12 bases had no gene match. This CDR3 region has 17 residues. CDR3 nucleotides: TGTGCCAGCAGTGGGACAGGGACGGACCCAACGCAAGAGACCCAGTACTTC. Protein: CASSGTGTDPTQETQYF.

Ten or more counts support this clone. The chain carries TRBV29-1 and TRBJ2-1; TRBD2 matches at 10 bases. The CDR3 is made up of 15 amino acids. V shed 5 bases and J 1 base; nucleotides not matched to a gene: 5. Germline loops: CDR1 SQVTM, CDR2 ANQGSEA. This CDR3 reads CSVSSGSLSYNEQFF. In DNA, the CDR3 is TGCAGCGTTTCTAGCGGGAGTCTATCCTACAATGAGCAGTTCTTC.

This clone was counted a few times. The rearrangement links TRBV6-6 to TRBJ1-4; possible D gene TRBD1, 6 bases. Germline V gene sequence: CDR1 MNHNY, CDR2 SVGAGI (reference sequence). The CDR3 is 14 residues long. Trimming pared 0 bases from V and 8 bases from J, leaving 10 bases between. CDR3 sequence (DNA): TGTGCCAGCAGTTACTCGATGGGGGCGGAAAAACTGTTTTTT. This encodes CASSYSMGAEKLFF.

Only a few counts were recorded for this clone. The chain joins TRBV19 to TRBJ2-7, with 7 bases aligning to TRBD1. V shed 7 bases, J shed 3 bases, and the junction held 9 bases outside the gene matches. The CDR3 is made up of 14 amino acids. From germline, CDR1 is LNHDA and CDR2 SQIVND (reference sequence). This CDR3 reads CASISVRGYYEQYV. CDR3 in DNA: TGTGCCAGTATCAGTGTCAGGGGGTACTACGAGCAGTACGTC.

This clone appeared a few times. The chain uses TRBV5-1 and TRBJ2-7, with 7 bases matching TRBD2. CDR3 length equals 16 residues. Germline assignment: CDR1 SGHRS and CDR2 YFSETQ. V was pared by 4 bases and J by 1 base, with 11 bases of the junction left unmatched. CDR3 loop: CASSPSSASGSYEQYF. Here the CDR3 DNA reads TGCGCCAGCAGCCCCTCCTCCGCTAGCGGTTCCTACGAGCAGTACTTC.

This clone was counted between two and nine times. V usage is TRBV6-6 and J usage is TRBJ2-7, with D tentatively TRBD2 (6 bases). There are 14 residues in the CDR3. Trimming removed 7 bases at V and 7 bases at J, with 20 bases between. CDR1 and CDR2 from the germline V gene are MNHNY and SVGAGI (reference sequence). The CDR3 sequence: CASIGGWGDGEQYV. As DNA, the CDR3 is TGTGCCAGCATTGGGGGTTGGGGGGATGGAGAGCAGTACGTC.

This chain joins TRBV7-8 and TRBJ2-4; a weak D match, TRBD1 (6 bases). This CDR3 comprises 15 residues. Germline V gene data show CDR1 as SGHVS and CDR2 as FQNEAQ. V was cut by 5 bases and J by 1 base, with 12 bases left in between. CDR3 in amino acids: CASSPGDPAKNIQYF. The CDR3 DNA sequence: TGTGCCAGCAGCCCAGGGGATCCGGCCAAAAACATTCAGTACTTC.

A few counts support this clone. V is TRBV5-1 and J is TRBJ2-2, with TRBD1 matching 8 bases. With 4 bases clipped from V and 6 bases from J, the junction kept 5 bases outside the gene matches. The CDR3 runs 14 residues. Germline assignment: CDR1 SGHRS and CDR2 YFSETQ. CDR3 bases: TGCGCCAGCAGCCCGGGACAGGTACCCGGGGAGCTGTTTTTT. Its translation: CASSPGQVPGELFF. The full variable domain, completed using reference TRBV5-1 and TRBJ2-2, is KAGVTQTPRYLIKTRGQQVTLSCSPISGHRSVSWYQQTPGQGLQFLFEYFSETQRNKGNFPGRFSGRQFSNSRSEMNVSTLELGDSALYLCASSPGQVPGELFFGEGSRLTVL.

J is TRBJ2-2 and V is TRBV7-2; D call uncertain. V lost 1 base and J lost 5, with 8 bases in between. The CDR3 is 14 residues long. Germline assignment: CDR1 SGHTA and CDR2 FQGNSA. The CDR3 sequence is CASSLVPITGELFF. In DNA form, the CDR3 reads TGTGCCAGCAGCTTAGTTCCTATTACCGGGGAGCTGTTTTTT.

V and J are TRBV27 and TRBJ1-5; D perhaps matches TRBD1 (6 bases). V shed 5 bases and J shed 7 bases, with 18 bases lying between them. Germline V lookup: CDR1 MNHEY, CDR2 SMNVEV (reference sequence). CDR3 length equals 15 residues. CDR3 loop: CASSRGGLNEQPQHF. The CDR3 DNA sequence: TGTGCCAGCAGTCGGGGGGGCTTGAACGAACAGCCCCAGCATTTT.

A few counts support this clone. This chain links TRBV10-3 with TRBJ1-1, with TRBD1 as a possible D gene (6 bases). The V gene's germline CDR1 is ENHRY and CDR2 SYGVKD. V lost 6 bases and J lost 5, with 19 bases in between. The CDR3 spans 15 residues. CDR3 nucleotide sequence: TGTGCCATCAGCGACCCTCCGACAGGCAATACTGAAGCTTTCTTT. It codes for CAISDPPTGNTEAFF.

This clone was recorded a few times. The J gene is TRBJ2-5, the V gene TRBV5-1; D perhaps matches TRBD2 (5 bases). CDR3 size: 12 residues. Looked up from germline, CDR1 is SGHRS and CDR2 is YFSETQ. V gave up 4 bases and J gave up 4 bases, with 8 bases separating them. The CDR3 here is CASSADLETQYF. CDR3 in DNA: TGCGCCAGCAGCGCGGACTTAGAGACCCAGTACTTC.

This chain links TRBV14 with TRBJ2-5; perhaps TRBD1 as D (6 bases). The CDR3 runs to 18 residues. Trimming removed 2 bases from V and 5 bases from J, with 24 bases in between. Per the germline V gene, CDR1 is SGHDN and CDR2 is FVKESK. The chain's CDR3 is CASSQPPRTAQLPETQYF. The CDR3 DNA is TGTGCCAGCAGCCAACCCCCGCGGACAGCCCAACTGCCGGAGACCCAGTACTTC.

There are a few counts of this clone. The rearrangement uses TRBV10-3 and TRBJ2-2, with TRBD2 identical over 8 bases. V lost 4 bases and J lost 7; bases outside the gene matches: 8. Germline CDR1 ENHRY, CDR2 SYGVKD. This CDR3 region has 15 residues. This CDR3 is CAISGGLVLFGELFF. DNA of the CDR3: TGTGCCATCAGTGGGGGACTAGTCCTCTTCGGGGAGCTGTTTTTT.

The chain joins TRBV21-1 to TRBJ2-5; the D segment call TRBD1 is taken from the table without a DNA check. TRBV21-1 is listed as a pseudogene. This CDR3 has 17 amino acids. The CDR3 DNA is TGTGCCAGCAGCCCACAACATCCAGGGGGCTGGGTAGAGACCCAGTACTTC. Residues: CASSPQHPGGWVETQYF.

This clone was picked up a small number of times. The rearrangement links TRBV18 to TRBJ2-3, with TRBD1 matching over 9 bases. The V gene end was trimmed by 2 bases and the J gene end by 1 base; junction bases not matched to a gene: 1. Looked up from germline, CDR1 is KGHSH and CDR2 is LQKENI. The CDR3 extends over 15 amino acids. This CDR3 is CASSPRQGGTDTQYF. The CDR3 DNA reads as TGTGCCAGCTCACCAAGACAGGGGGGCACAGATACGCAGTATTTT. The whole variable domain, remainder taken from reference TRBV18 and TRBJ2-3, is NAGVMQNPRHLVRRRGQEARLRCSPMKGHSHVYWYRQLPEEGLKFMVYLQKENIIDESGMPKERFSAEFPKEGPSILRIQQVVRGDSAAYFCASSPRQGGTDTQYFGPGTRLTVL.